This TCR beta chain was observed in a study of Graves' ophthalmopathy and Graves' hyperthyroidism. Ten or more counts support this clonotype. Scientists amplified the TCR beta CDR3 regions from RNA transcripts. The first round was an RT-PCR with HTBI primers, and the second round was a multiplex PCR. TCRdb fed the multiplex PCR reads into MiXCR, producing one record per CDR3 protein. The sample includes about half a million distinct CDR3 sequences, approximately 15% seen only once; the top ten take approximately 9.8%. Deletions cut 0 bases from V and 1 base from J, with 12 bases between. The CDR3 is 15 amino acids. Germline CDR1 reads DFQATT; CDR2 reads SNEGSKA (reference sequence).

The chain links TRBV20-1 to TRBJ1-2; TRBD1 might be the D (5 bases). The receptor comes from a woman aged 30 to 39 with Graves' ophthalmopathy. The sequencing input was blood. The CDR3: CSAREQGRGNYGYTF. The DNA for the CDR3 is TGCAGTGCTAGAGAGCAGGGAAGGGGTAACTATGGCTACACCTTC.